The clone carrying this TCR beta chain was counted once. Its antigen is undetermined. The data were taken from a study of OX40 agonist ivuxolimab in advanced cancers. Study-level findings and limits: Relative to CD4+, CD8+ T cells held more expanded clones on average. Normalized expansion of T-cell clones was also low for some nonresponders.

TCRdb keeps only in-frame clones here, not all; method: immunoSEQ multiplex PCR. Of roughly 6,700 clones in the sample, less than 85% were seen once. The CDR3 has 15 residues. With 5 bases removed from V and 1 base from J, the gap between germline ends came to 14 bases. CDR1 and CDR2 (germline): LGHNA, YNFKEQ. The clonotype comes from an adult with an advanced solid tumor such as melanoma, head and neck, liver or kidney cancer. This chain connects TRBV4-2 to TRBJ1-2; D not resolved. The starting material was CD4+ or CD8+ T cells sorted from blood, obtained in a trial of the OX40 agonist ivuxolimab. The CDR3 is CASSYRLHDNYGYTF. The CDR3 coding sequence is TGTGCCAGCAGCTATCGACTGCACGATAACTATGGCTACACCTTC.